These 5 T cell receptor beta chains originate from one sample sequenced in a study of blood T cell repertoires in COVID-19. Assay used: immunoSEQ multiplex PCR; TCRdb lists only in-frame clones, some missing. This sample has 330,000 or so clones; approximately 92% occur once, and the top ten carry around 18%. The sample was PBMCs or T cells enriched from blood (not recorded which). The receptors here all came from a woman in her 30s who had recovered from COVID-19.

The chain carries TRBV18 and TRBJ2-1; 7 bases agree with TRBD2. The germline gives CDR1 KGHSH, CDR2 LQKENI. The CDR3 has 17 residues. With V trimmed by 3 bases and J by 8 bases, 16 bases remained unmatched. CDR3 in amino acids: CASSPRMAGDTIDEQFF. Written as DNA, the CDR3 is TGTGCCAGCTCACCCCGGATGGCGGGAGATACGATCGATGAGCAGTTCTTC.

The CDR3 DNA reads as TGTGCCAGCAGCTTAGCGGCGACAGGGGGCTACGAGCAGTACTTC. Translated, it gives CASSLAATGGYEQYF. The chain links TRBV7-8 to TRBJ2-7; 9 bases fit TRBD1. Germline trimming cut 0 bases from V and 3 bases from J; bases unmatched to any gene: 3. Germline-derived CDR1 and CDR2 are SGHVS and FQNEAQ. The CDR3 contains 15 residues.

The chain carries TRBV28 and TRBJ1-3; D perhaps matches TRBD1 (5 bases). The CDR3 loop spans 15 amino acids. Germline assignment: CDR1 MDHEN and CDR2 SYDVKM. Trimming pared 6 bases from V and 2 bases from J, leaving 14 bases between. CDR3 sequence: CASRPLQGAGNTIYF. In DNA, the CDR3 is TGTGCCAGCAGGCCTCTTCAGGGCGCTGGAAACACCATATATTTT.

This chain uses TRBV28 with TRBJ1-2, with 8 bases fitting TRBD1. Germline V gene sequence: CDR1 MDHEN, CDR2 SYDVKM. With V trimmed by 7 bases and J by 8 bases, 9 bases remained unmatched. The CDR3 is 13 amino acids. CDR3 bases: TGTGCCAGCACCTGGAGGTCAGGGGGCGGCTACACCTTC. Protein sequence: CASTWRSGGGYTF.

The rearrangement joins TRBV27 to TRBJ2-1; D gene unclear. The CDR3 sequence is 12 residues long. Between the trimmed V and J ends, which lost 5 bases and 6 bases, there was a span of 8 bases. CDR1 is MNHEY, CDR2 SMNVEV, per germline (reference sequence). The CDR3 sequence: CASSDSPNEQFF. As DNA, the CDR3 is TGTGCCAGCAGTGACTCCCCCAATGAGCAGTTCTTC.